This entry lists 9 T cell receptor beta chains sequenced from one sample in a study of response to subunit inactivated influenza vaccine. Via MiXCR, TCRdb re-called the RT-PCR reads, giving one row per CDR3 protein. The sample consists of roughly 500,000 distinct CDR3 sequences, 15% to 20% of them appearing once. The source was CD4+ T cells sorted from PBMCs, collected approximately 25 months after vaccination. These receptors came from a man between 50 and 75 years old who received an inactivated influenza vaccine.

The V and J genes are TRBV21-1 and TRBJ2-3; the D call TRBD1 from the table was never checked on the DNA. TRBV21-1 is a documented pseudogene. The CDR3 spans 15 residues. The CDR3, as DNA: TGTGCCAGCAGCAAAGGCCCCGAGGGCGCAGATACGCAGTATTTT. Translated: CASSKGPEGADTQYF.

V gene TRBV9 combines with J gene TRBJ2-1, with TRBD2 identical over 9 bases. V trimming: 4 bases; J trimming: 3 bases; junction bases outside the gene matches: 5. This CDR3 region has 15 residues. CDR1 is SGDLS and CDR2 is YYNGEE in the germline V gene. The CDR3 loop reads CASSQWTSDYNEQFF. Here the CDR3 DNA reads TGTGCCAGCAGCCAATGGACTAGCGACTACAATGAGCAGTTCTTC.

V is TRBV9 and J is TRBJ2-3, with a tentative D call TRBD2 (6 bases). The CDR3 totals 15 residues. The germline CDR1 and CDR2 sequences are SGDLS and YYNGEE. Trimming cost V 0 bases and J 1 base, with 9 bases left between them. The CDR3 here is CASSVGWRGTDTQYF. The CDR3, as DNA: TGTGCCAGCAGCGTAGGGTGGAGGGGCACAGATACGCAGTATTTT.

As DNA, the CDR3 is TGCGCCAGCAGCCAGGACGGGACAGCTCAGTACTACGAGCAGTACTTC. It yields the protein CASSQDGTAQYYEQYF. V usage is TRBV5-1 and J usage is TRBJ2-7, with 7 bases lining up with TRBD1. CDR1 SGHRS and CDR2 YFSETQ come from the germline V gene. This CDR3 spans 16 amino acids. With V trimmed by 4 bases and J by 3 bases, 13 bases remained unmatched.

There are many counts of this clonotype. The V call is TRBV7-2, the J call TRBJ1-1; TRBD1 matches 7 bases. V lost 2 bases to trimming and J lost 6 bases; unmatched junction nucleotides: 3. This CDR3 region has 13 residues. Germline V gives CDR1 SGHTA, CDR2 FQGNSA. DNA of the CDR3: TGTGCCAGCAGCTTATCAGGGGGACCTGAAGCTTTCTTT. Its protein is CASSLSGGPEAFF.

In DNA form, the CDR3 reads TGCGCCAGCAGCTTGGAAACAGGGGGCGCGTACGAGCAGTACTTC. Protein product: CASSLETGGAYEQYF. The V call is TRBV5-1, the J call TRBJ2-7; 9 bases are a match to TRBD1. Germline V gene lookup returns CDR1 SGHRS and CDR2 YFSETQ. The CDR3 is 15 residues long. Germline trimming cut 0 bases from V and 4 bases from J; bases unmatched to any gene: 5.

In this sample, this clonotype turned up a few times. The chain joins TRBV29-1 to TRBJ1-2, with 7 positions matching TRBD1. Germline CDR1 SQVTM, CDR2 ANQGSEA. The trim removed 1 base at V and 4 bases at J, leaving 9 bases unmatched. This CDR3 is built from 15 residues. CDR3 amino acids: CSVEVRGGSFYGYTF. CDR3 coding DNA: TGCAGCGTTGAAGTTCGAGGGGGCAGCTTCTATGGCTACACCTTC.

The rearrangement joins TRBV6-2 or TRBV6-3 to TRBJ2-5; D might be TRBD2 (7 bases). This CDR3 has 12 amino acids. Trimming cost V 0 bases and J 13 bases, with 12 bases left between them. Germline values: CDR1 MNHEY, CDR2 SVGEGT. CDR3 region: CASSYSGGRPYF. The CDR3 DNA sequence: TGTGCCAGCAGTTACTCGGGGGGGCGGCCGTACTTC.

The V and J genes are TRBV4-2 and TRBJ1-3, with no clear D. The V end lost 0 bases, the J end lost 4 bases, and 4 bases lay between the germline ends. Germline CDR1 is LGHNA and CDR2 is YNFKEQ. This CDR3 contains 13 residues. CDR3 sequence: CASSQETGNTIYF. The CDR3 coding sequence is TGTGCCAGCAGCCAAGAGACAGGAAACACCATATATTTT.